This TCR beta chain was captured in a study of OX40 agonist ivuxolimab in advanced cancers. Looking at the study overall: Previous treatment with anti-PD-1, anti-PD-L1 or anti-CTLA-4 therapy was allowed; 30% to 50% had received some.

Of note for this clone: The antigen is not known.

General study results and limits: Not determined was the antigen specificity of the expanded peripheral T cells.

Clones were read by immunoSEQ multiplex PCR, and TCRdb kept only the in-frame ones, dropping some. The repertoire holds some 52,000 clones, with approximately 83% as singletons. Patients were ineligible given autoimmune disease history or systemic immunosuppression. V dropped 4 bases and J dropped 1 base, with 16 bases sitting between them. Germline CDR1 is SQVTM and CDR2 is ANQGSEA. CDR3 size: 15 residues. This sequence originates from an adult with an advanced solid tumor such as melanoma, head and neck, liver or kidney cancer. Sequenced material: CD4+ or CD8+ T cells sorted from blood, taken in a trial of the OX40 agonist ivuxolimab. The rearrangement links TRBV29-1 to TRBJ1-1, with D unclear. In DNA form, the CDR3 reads TGCAGCGTTGCTTTCTCTGGGATTCGGAACACTGAAGCTTTCTTT. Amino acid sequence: CSVAFSGIRNTEAFF. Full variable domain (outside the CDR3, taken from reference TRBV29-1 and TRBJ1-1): SAVISQKPSRDICQRGTSLTIQCQVDSQVTMMFWYRQQPGQSLTLIATANQGSEATYESGFVIDKFPISRPNLTFSTLTVSNMSPEDSSIYLCSVAFSGIRNTEAFFGQGTRLTVV.